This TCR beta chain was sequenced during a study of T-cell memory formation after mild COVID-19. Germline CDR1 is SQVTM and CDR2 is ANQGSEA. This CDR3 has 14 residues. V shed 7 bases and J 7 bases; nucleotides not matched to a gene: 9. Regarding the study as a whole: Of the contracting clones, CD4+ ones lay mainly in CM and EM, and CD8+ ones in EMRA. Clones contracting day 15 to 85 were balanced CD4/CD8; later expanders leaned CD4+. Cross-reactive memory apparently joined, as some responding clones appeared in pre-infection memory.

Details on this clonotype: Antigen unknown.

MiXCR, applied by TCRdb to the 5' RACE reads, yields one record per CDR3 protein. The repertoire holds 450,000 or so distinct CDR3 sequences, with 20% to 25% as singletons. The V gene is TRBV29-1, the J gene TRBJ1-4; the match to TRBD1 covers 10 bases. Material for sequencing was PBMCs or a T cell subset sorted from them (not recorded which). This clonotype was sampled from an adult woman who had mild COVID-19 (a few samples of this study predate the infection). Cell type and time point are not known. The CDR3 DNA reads TGCAGCGCCATTTTTGACAGGGGGCTTGAAAAACTGTTTTTT. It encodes CSAIFDRGLEKLFF.